The entry that follows covers one T cell receptor beta chain sequence. One end of the junction does not line up with germline, which may come from a read error. Germline lookup yields CDR1 MDHEN and CDR2 SYDVKM. The CDR3 has 12 residues. Sequenced by immunoSEQ multiplex PCR; TCRdb stores in-frame clones only, minus some. The profile shows 450,000 to 600,000 clones, less than 80% of them singletons. These data originate in a study of shared clonotypes between healthy human individuals. The origin of this receptor is a woman in her 40s in good health. Some clones in this sample may be carry-over from other donors' samples. This rearrangement joins TRBV28 to TRBJ1-4, with no clear D. The sequencing input was PBMCs. CDR3 DNA sequence: TGTGCCAGCAGCTTATGGAGGGAAAAACTGTTTTTT. It specifies CASSLWREKLFF.